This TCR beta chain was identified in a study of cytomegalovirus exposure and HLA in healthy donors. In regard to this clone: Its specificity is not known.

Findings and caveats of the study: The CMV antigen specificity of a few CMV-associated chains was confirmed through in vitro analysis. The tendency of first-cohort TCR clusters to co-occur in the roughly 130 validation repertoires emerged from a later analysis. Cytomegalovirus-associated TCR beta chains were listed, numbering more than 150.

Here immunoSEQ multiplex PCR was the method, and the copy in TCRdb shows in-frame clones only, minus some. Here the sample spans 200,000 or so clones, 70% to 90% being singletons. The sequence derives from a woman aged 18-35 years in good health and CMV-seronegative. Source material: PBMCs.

In DNA form, the CDR3 reads TGTGCCTGGAGGGGGGCCTTGTGGGAGACCCAGTACTTC. Translating it yields CAWRGALWETQYF. The genes are TRBV30 and TRBJ2-5, with D perhaps matching TRBD1 (6 bases). This CDR3 contains 13 residues. V lost 3 bases to trimming and J lost 5 bases, with 13 bases between them. Germline assignment: CDR1 GTSNPN and CDR2 SVGIG (reference sequence).